Here is one TCR beta chain with its context. Which antigen it targets is not known. One base away there is no much larger clone; base qualities are not given. The data derive from a study of blood T cell repertoires in COVID-19 (TCRdb year 2020). About the full investigation: The collaborator samples originated in the United States, Italy and Spain and spanned the acute and convalescent phases of COVID-19. Where available, HLA class I and class II types were obtained from metadata supplied by the sample provider rather than from assay-based typing. The repertoires were made available in a free public database intended to serve as a resource for research on the immune response to SARS-CoV-2. Sample metadata almost always included a de-identified subject ID, COVID-19 status, age in years and sex. The material from the prospective study consisted of cDNA or gDNA derived from T cells, B-cell-depleted T cells, or PBMCs. Subjects who had been exposed to COVID-19, were actively infected with it, or had recovered from it provided the deeply sampled blood TCRbeta repertoires that made up the dataset. The samples were drawn from two sources: the first 160 participants of the ongoing ImmuneRACE study, and 1,254 subjects contributed by 6 global collaborators. Findings and caveats that apply to the study as a whole: Clinical and demographic metadata were provided uncurated, with the amount varying by source and participant.

The CDR3 has 13 amino acids, counting the end cysteine and phenylalanine. The CDR3 DNA has 39 bases and is translated from base 1. V gives up 3 bases and J gives up 10 bases, and the segment between their germline ends measures 10 bases. CDR1 and CDR2 were assigned from the germline V gene as SGHAT and FQNNGV. TCRbeta CDR3 regions were amplified from genomic DNA by means of the immunoSEQ Assay, a bias-controlled multiplex PCR. On the authors' methods: Within the assay, amplification of reference gene primers was used to estimate how many nucleated cells each sample contained. Sequence reads were collapsed and filtered to measure the absolute abundance of every unique TCRbeta CDR3 rearrangement. Productive Simpson clonality was computed per sample as the square root of Simpson's diversity index over productive rearrangements. Held by TCRdb, this immuneACCESS table contains in-frame sequences only and omits some clones. Under half of the omission traces to an unresolved V gene where checked; the cause of the rest is unknown. Clone size and the V and J calls come from that table; the DNA yielded D and trimming. In this sample the table shows around 250,000 clones, approximately 88% of which occur a single time. The ten most abundant clones make up 2.5% to 3.5% of the sample.

Enrolling through a virtual design, the prospective study's participants ranged in age from roughly 18 to 95 years and lived across 20 to 25 United States geographic areas. Cohort assignment in the prospective study relied on participant-reported clinical history from a screening survey and a study questionnaire. A participant counted as exposed if, within 2 weeks of entering the study, that participant had been in contact with someone who had a PCR-confirmed or clinician-diagnosed COVID-19 case. Each participant in the prospective study had whole blood, serum and a nasopharyngeal or oropharyngeal swab collected by mobile phlebotomists. Additional blood draws and questionnaires over an approximately 2-month period could optionally be provided by prospective study participants. Blood samples from the prospective study were shipped frozen or at room temperature prior to DNA extraction.

This chain joins TRBV11-2 to TRBJ1-6, with the identity of the D gene unclear. Sample: PBMCs or T cells enriched from blood (not recorded which). The source of this sequence is a woman in her thirties or forties who had been exposed to COVID-19. The nucleotide sequence reads TGTGCCAGCAGCTTTAGCGCGGGATCACCCCTCCACTTT. It is translated as CASSFSAGSPLHF.